These 30 T cell receptor beta chains were all obtained from the same sample, sequenced in a study of T cells in localized non-small cell lung cancer. Only in-frame clones appear in the TCRdb table, and some are missing; sequencing was by immunoSEQ multiplex PCR. The table lists about 33,000 clones, 85% to 95% of them singletons. Sequencing used peripheral blood, obtained before any cancer treatment. The receptors here all came from a female donor of 60 years or more with stage I lung adenocarcinoma.

This chain uses TRBV2 with TRBJ2-2, with D tentatively TRBD1 or TRBD2 (5 bases each). CDR3 length: 17 amino acids. Germline lookup yields CDR1 SNHLY and CDR2 FYNNEI. With 5 bases removed from V and 0 bases from J, the gap between germline ends came to 16 bases. The CDR3 nucleotides are TGTGCCAGCAGTAGGATCCGGGACCAAACGAACACCGGGGAGCTGTTTTTT. This translates into CASSRIRDQTNTGELFF. The full variable domain, rest sourced from reference TRBV2 and TRBJ2-2, is EPEVTQTPSHQVTQMGQEVILRCVPISNHLYFYWYRQILGQKVEFLVSFYNNEISEKSEIFDDQFSVERPDGSNFTLKIRSTKLEDSAMYFCASSRIRDQTNTGELFFGEGSRLTVL.

V is TRBV6-1 and J is TRBJ2-7; no clear D. Trimming removed 3 bases at V and 2 bases at J, with 11 bases between. The CDR3 extends over 14 amino acids. The germline gives CDR1 MNHNS, CDR2 SASEGT. CDR3 in DNA: TGTGCCAGCAGTGAGTCAGGCAGACCCTACGAGCAGTACGTC. Encoded protein: CASSESGRPYEQYV.

CDR3: CTSSSYQSRANVLTF. CDR3 nucleotide sequence: TGCACCAGCAGTAGTTACCAAAGTCGGGCCAACGTCCTGACTTTC. This chain links TRBV1 with TRBJ2-6; the table's D gene call, TRBD2, was not cross checked with the DNA. TRBV1 is classified as a pseudogene. This CDR3 contains 15 residues.

The table lists this clone with a count of one. The J gene is TRBJ2-1, the V gene TRBV5-1; D is uncertain. Germline CDR1 and CDR2: SGHRS and YFSETQ. V was shortened by 0 bases and J by 8 bases, with 3 bases between the two germline ends. The CDR3 runs to 11 residues. In DNA, the CDR3 is TGCGCCAGCAGCTTGGAGTATGAGCAGTTCTTC. This codes for CASSLEYEQFF.

This chain connects TRBV10-1 to TRBJ1-1, with TRBD1 as a possible D gene (6 bases). The CDR3 has 18 residues. The germline V gene encodes CDR1 WNHNN and CDR2 SYGVQD (reference sequence). V lost 4 bases to trimming and J lost 0 bases, with 21 bases between them. The CDR3 loop reads CASSVSSRGLVMNTEAFF. As DNA, the CDR3 is TGCGCCAGCAGTGTAAGTTCTCGGGGGCTGGTGATGAACACTGAAGCTTTCTTT.

The chain employs TRBV23-1 and TRBJ1-3; 7 nucleotides line up with TRBD1. TRBV23-1 is placed among ORFs of uncertain function. V shed 2 bases and J 0 bases; nucleotides not matched to a gene: 10. CDR3 length equals 18 residues. Here the CDR3 reads CASSQIWDSSNSGNTIYF. In DNA form, the CDR3 reads TGCGCCAGCAGTCAAATATGGGACAGCAGCAACTCTGGAAACACCATATATTTT.

The gene calls are TRBV6-5 and TRBJ1-5; no clear D. Trimming took 2 bases from V and 0 from J, leaving 8 bases between them. Germline assignment: CDR1 MNHEY and CDR2 SVGAGI. This CDR3 spans 15 amino acids. CDR3 in DNA: TGTGCCAGCAGTTACGGCCCCTATAGCAATCAGCCCCAGCATTTT. It yields the protein CASSYGPYSNQPQHF.

This chain links TRBV5-4 with TRBJ1-1; D remains ambiguous. V dropped 1 base and J dropped 4 bases, with 8 bases sitting between them. This CDR3 has 13 residues. Per germline, CDR1 SGHNT and CDR2 YYREEE (reference sequence). The CDR3 loop is CASSLRGGTEAFF. In DNA, the CDR3 is TGTGCCAGCAGCTTGCGGGGTGGCACTGAAGCTTTCTTT.

The chain uses TRBV7-9 and TRBJ1-4; D gene ambiguous. This CDR3 spans 16 amino acids. Germline CDR1 SEHNR, CDR2 FQNEAQ (reference sequence). The V and J ends lost 5 bases and 0 bases respectively, with 13 bases between them. CDR3 DNA: TGTGCCAGCAGCCCGAGGGAGGTTGCAACTAATGAAAAACTGTTTTTT. Translated, it gives CASSPREVATNEKLFF.

The rearrangement links TRBV5-5 to TRBJ1-2, with 7 bases lining up with TRBD1. Trimming took 4 bases from V and 2 from J; bases not matched to a gene: 8. Looked up from germline, CDR1 is SGHKS and CDR2 is YYEKEE (reference sequence). The CDR3 is 15 amino acids. CDR3 bases: TGTGCCAGCAGCCCCGGACAGGCGGGAAACTATGGCTACACCTTC. Its protein is CASSPGQAGNYGYTF.

The chain couples TRBV9 to TRBJ1-1, with D tentatively TRBD1 (5 bases). Germline V gene data show CDR1 as SGDLS and CDR2 as YYNGEE. The V end lost 4 bases, the J end lost 5 bases, and 24 bases lay between the germline ends. This CDR3 has 17 residues. CDR3 loop: CASSLPGDPRGWTEAFF. CDR3 nucleotide sequence: TGTGCCAGCAGCCTCCCGGGGGACCCCCGGGGTTGGACTGAAGCTTTCTTT.

V usage is TRBV5-1 and J usage is TRBJ2-3, with no clear D. Germline CDR1 SGHRS, CDR2 YFSETQ. CDR3 length: 15 amino acids. The V end lost 0 bases, the J end lost 5 bases, and 13 bases lay between the germline ends. The CDR3 region has the DNA TGCGCCAGCAGCTTGGCCAGTCAACTCCTAGATACGCAGTATTTT. It yields the protein CASSLASQLLDTQYF.

V and J are TRBV27 and TRBJ1-1, with 7 bases aligning to TRBD1. The CDR3 sequence is 16 residues long. The germline gives CDR1 MNHEY, CDR2 SMNVEV (reference sequence). With 5 bases clipped from V and 0 bases from J, the junction kept 9 bases outside the gene matches. The CDR3 nucleotides read TGTGCCAGCAGTACCGACAGGGCAAGGATGAACACTGAAGCTTTCTTT. It is translated as CASSTDRARMNTEAFF.

The V and J genes are TRBV5-1 and TRBJ1-4; D gene uncertain. Looked up from germline, CDR1 is SGHRS and CDR2 is YFSETQ. The CDR3 sequence is 14 residues long. V lost 4 bases and J 8 bases, leaving 15 bases between the germline ends. This chain's CDR3 is CASSPTETLEKLFF. DNA of the CDR3: TGCGCCAGCAGCCCGACCGAAACACTCGAAAAACTGTTTTTT.

The rearrangement joins TRBV6-1 to TRBJ1-6; tentatively, D is TRBD1 (5 bases). V lost 1 base and J 7 bases, leaving 17 bases between the germline ends. Germline V gives CDR1 MNHNS, CDR2 SASEGT. This CDR3 is 17 amino acids long. In nucleotides, the CDR3 is TGTGCCAGCAGTGAAGTCTTCGGGACTCTCGTCAATTCACCCCTCCACTTT. Its translation: CASSEVFGTLVNSPLHF.

The chain combines TRBV12-5 with TRBJ1-2; TRBD1 might be the D (6 bases). This CDR3 has 14 residues. The germline CDR1 and CDR2 sequences are LGHNT and FRNRAP. Trimming left V 2 bases short and J 8 bases short, with 15 bases between. The CDR3 sequence: CASGLTGQLRGYTF. CDR3 sequence (DNA): TGTGCTAGTGGTTTGACAGGACAGCTCAGGGGCTACACCTTC.

The chain joins TRBV27 to TRBJ1-1, with 10 bases that match TRBD1. Germline V gene lookup returns CDR1 MNHEY and CDR2 SMNVEV (reference sequence). The CDR3 totals 16 residues. V trimming: 6 bases; J trimming: 4 bases; junction bases outside the gene matches: 11. The CDR3 sequence: CASRPTGTGAGTEAFF. CDR3 in DNA: TGTGCCAGCAGGCCAACCGGGACAGGGGCCGGCACTGAAGCTTTCTTT.

This rearrangement joins TRBV19 to TRBJ2-4; 14 bases agree with TRBD2. The CDR3 covers 16 residues. Trimming took 5 bases from V and 5 from J; bases not matched to a gene: 5. Germline assignment: CDR1 LNHDA and CDR2 SQIVND (reference sequence). Here the CDR3 reads CASSPGLAGAENIQYF. CDR3 DNA sequence: TGTGCCAGTAGTCCGGGACTAGCGGGGGCCGAAAACATTCAGTACTTC. Full variable domain (remainder filled in from reference TRBV19 and TRBJ2-4): DGGITQSPKYLFRKEGQNVTLSCEQNLNHDAMYWYRQDPGQGLRLIYYSQIVNDFQKGDIAEGYSVSREKKESFPLTVTSAQKNPTAFYLCASSPGLAGAENIQYFGAGTRLSVL.

The chain combines TRBV12-2 with TRBJ1-2; the table's D gene call, TRBD1, was not cross checked with the DNA. TRBV12-2 constitutes a pseudogene. The CDR3 runs to 15 residues. The CDR3 spells CASRLLPDREDGYTF. The CDR3 region has the DNA TGTGCAAGTCGCTTATTGCCGGACAGGGAAGATGGCTACACCTTC.

The J gene is TRBJ1-2, the V gene TRBV6-5; possibly TRBD1 for D (5 bases). Germline V lookup: CDR1 MNHEY, CDR2 SVGAGI. Trimming stripped 6 bases from V and 0 bases from J, with 11 bases between. The CDR3 spans 14 residues. CDR3 region: CASREFRANYGYTF. The CDR3, as DNA: TGTGCCAGCAGGGAGTTCAGGGCTAACTATGGCTACACCTTC.

The chain has TRBV9 and TRBJ1-1, with D possibly TRBD1 on 6 matching bases. The V and J ends lost 0 bases and 4 bases respectively, with 13 bases between them. Per germline, CDR1 SGDLS and CDR2 YYNGEE. The CDR3 spans 15 residues. CDR3 region: CASSVEVRGSTEAFF. DNA of the CDR3: TGTGCCAGCAGCGTAGAAGTCAGGGGATCCACTGAAGCTTTCTTT.

V and J are TRBV4-1 and TRBJ2-3, with a possible D match to TRBD1 (7 bases). The CDR3 is made up of 15 amino acids. Germline V lookup: CDR1 MGHRA, CDR2 YSYEKL. V was pared by 4 bases and J by 2 bases, with 13 bases between. The CDR3 DNA reads TGCGCCAGCAGCCTTTCAGGGGGGCTCACAGATACGCAGTATTTT. Translation gives CASSLSGGLTDTQYF.

The chain carries TRBV7-3 and TRBJ1-1; 7 bases line up with TRBD1. V was pared by 3 bases and J by 3 bases, with 4 bases of the junction left unmatched. The CDR3 runs to 14 residues. Germline V gene lookup returns CDR1 SGHTA and CDR2 FQGTGA. The CDR3 bases are TGTGCCAGCAGCTTGAACAGGGGAGACACTGAAGCTTTCTTT. Translated, it gives CASSLNRGDTEAFF. Together with reference TRBV7-3 and TRBJ1-1, the CDR3 gives the full variable domain: GAGVSQTPSNKVTEKGKYVELRCDPISGHTALYWYRQSLGQGPEFLIYFQGTGAADDSGLPNDRFFAVRPEGSVSTLKIQRTERGDSAVYLCASSLNRGDTEAFFGQGTRLTVV.

The rearrangement joins TRBV6-5 to TRBJ1-1; 7 bases align to TRBD1. The CDR3 is 14 amino acids. In germline, CDR1 is MNHEY, CDR2 SVGAGI. V lost 7 bases and J lost 3; bases outside the gene matches: 8. CDR3 sequence (DNA): TGTGCCAGCATCCTAACCGACAGGGACACTGAAGCTTTCTTT. Translated, it gives CASILTDRDTEAFF.

The rearrangement uses TRBV28 and TRBJ1-5; tentatively, D is TRBD1 (6 bases). The CDR3 sequence is 16 residues long. CDR1 MDHEN and CDR2 SYDVKM come from the germline V gene. Trimming cost V 3 bases and J 10 bases, with 22 bases left between them. The CDR3 spells CASSLGGTARSHPQHF. CDR3 coding DNA: TGTGCCAGCAGTTTGGGGGGCACAGCGAGAAGTCATCCCCAGCATTTT.

The CDR3 nucleotides are TGTGCCAGCAGTTCCGATAGCGTAAGCAATCAGCCCCAGCATTTT. Its translation: CASSSDSVSNQPQHF. The rearrangement joins TRBV7-9 to TRBJ1-5; unclear D gene. The germline V gene has CDR1 SEHNR and CDR2 FQNEAQ (reference sequence). The V and J ends lost 6 bases and 1 base respectively, with 13 bases between them. The length of the CDR3 is 15 residues.

The sample holds one count of this clone. V usage is TRBV11-3 and J usage is TRBJ2-1; TRBD2 agrees at 7 bases. J gave up 4 bases and V 0 bases, and 3 bases lay outside the gene matches. In germline, CDR1 is SGHNT, CDR2 YENEEA. This CDR3 has 15 amino acids. The CDR3 bases are TGTGCCAGCAGCTTAGATGGCGGGGGTTACAATGAGCAGTTCTTC. Amino acids: CASSLDGGGYNEQFF.

The V call is TRBV5-6, the J call TRBJ2-7; perhaps TRBD1 as D (5 bases). The CDR3 spans 14 residues. With 3 bases removed from V and 1 base from J, the gap between germline ends came to 11 bases. Per the germline V gene, CDR1 is SGHDT and CDR2 is YYEEEE. The CDR3 loop is CASSSPRGSYEQYV. DNA for the CDR3: TGTGCCAGCAGCTCGCCTAGGGGATCCTACGAGCAGTACGTC.

V gene TRBV6-5 combines with J gene TRBJ2-7; TRBD1 matches at 8 bases. Germline V lookup: CDR1 MNHEY, CDR2 SVGAGI. The CDR3 consists of 13 residues. The V segment lost 8 bases and the J segment 3 bases; nucleotides outside the gene matches: 6. CDR3 residues: CASGQGTLYEQYF. In DNA, the CDR3 is TGTGCCAGCGGACAGGGTACCCTCTACGAGCAGTACTTC.

V gene TRBV10-3 combines with J gene TRBJ1-4, with a possible D match to TRBD1 (5 bases). This CDR3 spans 13 amino acids. V lost 10 bases and J 3 bases, leaving 12 bases between the germline ends. Germline-derived CDR1 and CDR2 are ENHRY and SYGVKD. This CDR3 is CATGTSANEKLFF. The CDR3 region has the DNA TGTGCCACAGGGACTTCGGCTAATGAAAAACTGTTTTTT.